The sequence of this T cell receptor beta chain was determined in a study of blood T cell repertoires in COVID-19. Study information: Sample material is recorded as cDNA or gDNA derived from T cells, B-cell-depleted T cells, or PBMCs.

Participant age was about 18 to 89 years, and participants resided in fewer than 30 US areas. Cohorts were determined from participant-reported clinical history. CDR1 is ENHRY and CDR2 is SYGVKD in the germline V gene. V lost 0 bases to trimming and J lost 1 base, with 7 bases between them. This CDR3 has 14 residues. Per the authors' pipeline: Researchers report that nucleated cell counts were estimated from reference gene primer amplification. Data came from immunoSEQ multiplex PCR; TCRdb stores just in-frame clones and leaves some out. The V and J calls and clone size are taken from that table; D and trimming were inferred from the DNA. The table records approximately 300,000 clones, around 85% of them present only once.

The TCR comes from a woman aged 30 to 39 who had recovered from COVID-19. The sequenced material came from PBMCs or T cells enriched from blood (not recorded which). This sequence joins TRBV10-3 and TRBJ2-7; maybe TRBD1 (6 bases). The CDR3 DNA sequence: TGTGCCATCAGTGAGTCCGGACAGTCCTACGAGCAGTACTTC. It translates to CAISESGQSYEQYF.